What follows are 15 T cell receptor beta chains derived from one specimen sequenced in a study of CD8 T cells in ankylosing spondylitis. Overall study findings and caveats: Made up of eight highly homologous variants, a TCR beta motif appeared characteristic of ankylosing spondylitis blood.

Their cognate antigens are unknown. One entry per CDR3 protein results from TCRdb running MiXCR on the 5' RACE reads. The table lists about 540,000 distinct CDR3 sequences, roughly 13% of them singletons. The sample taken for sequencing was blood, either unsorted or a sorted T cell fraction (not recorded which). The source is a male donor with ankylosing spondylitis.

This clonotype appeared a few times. CDR3 in amino acids: CATSDSGTSGRGSTDTQYF. The CDR3 nucleotides read TGTGCCACCAGTGATTCCGGGACTAGCGGGAGGGGGAGCACAGATACGCAGTATTTT. J is TRBJ2-3 and V is TRBV24-1; TRBD2 agrees at 16 bases. Germline values: CDR1 KGHDR, CDR2 SFDVKD. CDR3 length equals 19 residues. The ends lost 2 bases at V and 0 bases at J; junction bases unmatched: 4.

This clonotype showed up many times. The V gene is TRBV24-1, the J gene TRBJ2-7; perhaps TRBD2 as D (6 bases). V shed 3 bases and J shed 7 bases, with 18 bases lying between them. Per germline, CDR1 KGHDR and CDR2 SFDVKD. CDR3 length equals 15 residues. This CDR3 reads CATSDPAHPREEQYF. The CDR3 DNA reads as TGTGCCACCAGTGATCCGGCTCACCCCCGGGAGGAGCAGTACTTC.

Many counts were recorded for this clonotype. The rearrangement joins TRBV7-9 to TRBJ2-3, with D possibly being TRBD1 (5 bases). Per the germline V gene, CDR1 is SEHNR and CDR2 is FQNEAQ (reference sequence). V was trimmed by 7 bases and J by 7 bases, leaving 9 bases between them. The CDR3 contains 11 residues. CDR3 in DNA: TGTGCCAGCACACGGACAAATACGCAGTATTTT. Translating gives CASTRTNTQYF. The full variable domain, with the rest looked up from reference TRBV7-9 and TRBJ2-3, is DTGVSQNPRHKITKRGQNVTFRCDPISEHNRLYWYRQTLGQGPEFLTYFQNEAQLEKSRLLSDRFSAERPKGSFSTLEIQRTEQGDSAMYLCASTRTNTQYFGPGTRLTVL.

The CDR3 protein is CASSLPVRNEQFF. In nucleotides, the CDR3 is TGTGCCAGCAGCTTACCCGTTCGCAATGAGCAGTTCTTC. This chain connects TRBV7-2 to TRBJ2-1, with D hard to call. The CDR3 length is 13 residues. Between the trimmed V and J ends, which lost 2 bases and 6 bases, there was a span of 8 bases. From germline, CDR1 is SGHTA and CDR2 FQGNSA.

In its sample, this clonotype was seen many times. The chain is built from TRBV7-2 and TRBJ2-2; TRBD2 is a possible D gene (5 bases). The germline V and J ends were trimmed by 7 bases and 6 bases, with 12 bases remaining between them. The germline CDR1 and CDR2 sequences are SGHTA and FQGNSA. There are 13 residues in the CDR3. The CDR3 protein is CASTVDSPGELFF. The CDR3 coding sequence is TGTGCCAGCACCGTGGACTCCCCCGGGGAGCTGTTTTTT.

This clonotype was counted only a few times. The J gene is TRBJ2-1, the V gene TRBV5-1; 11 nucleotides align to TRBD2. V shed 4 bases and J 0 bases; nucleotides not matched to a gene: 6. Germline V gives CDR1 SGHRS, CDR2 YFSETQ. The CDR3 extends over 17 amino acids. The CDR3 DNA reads TGCGCCAGCAGCCGGGATACTAGCGGGGGCTCCTACAATGAGCAGTTCTTC. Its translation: CASSRDTSGGSYNEQFF. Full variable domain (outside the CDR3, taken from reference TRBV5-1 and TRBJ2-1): KAGVTQTPRYLIKTRGQQVTLSCSPISGHRSVSWYQQTPGQGLQFLFEYFSETQRNKGNFPGRFSGRQFSNSRSEMNVSTLELGDSALYLCASSRDTSGGSYNEQFFGPGTRLTVL.

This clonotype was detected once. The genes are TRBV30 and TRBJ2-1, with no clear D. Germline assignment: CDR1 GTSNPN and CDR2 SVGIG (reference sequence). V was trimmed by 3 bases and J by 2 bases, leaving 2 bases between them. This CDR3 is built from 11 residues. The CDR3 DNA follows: TGTGCCTGGAGGGCCTACAATGAGCAGTTCTTC. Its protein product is CAWRAYNEQFF.

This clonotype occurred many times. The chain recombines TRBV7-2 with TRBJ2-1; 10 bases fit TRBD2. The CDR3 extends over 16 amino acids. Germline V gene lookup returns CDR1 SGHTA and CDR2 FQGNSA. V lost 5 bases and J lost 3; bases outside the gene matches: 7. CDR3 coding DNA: TGTGCCAGCAGCCGACCCGGGACTAGCGACTACAATGAGCAGTTCTTC. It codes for CASSRPGTSDYNEQFF.

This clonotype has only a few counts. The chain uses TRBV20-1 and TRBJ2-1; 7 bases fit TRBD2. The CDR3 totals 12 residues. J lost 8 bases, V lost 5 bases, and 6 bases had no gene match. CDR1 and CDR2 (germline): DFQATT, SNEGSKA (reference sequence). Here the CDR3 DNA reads TGCAGTGCTCGGACTAGTTTAGATGAGCAGTTCTTC. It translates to CSARTSLDEQFF.

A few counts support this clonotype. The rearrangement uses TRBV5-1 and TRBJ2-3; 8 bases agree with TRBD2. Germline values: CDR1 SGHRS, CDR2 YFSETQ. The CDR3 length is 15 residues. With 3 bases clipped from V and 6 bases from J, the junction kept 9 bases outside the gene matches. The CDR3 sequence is CASSSYSGNLDTQYF. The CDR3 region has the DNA TGCGCCAGCAGCTCGTATAGCGGGAATTTGGATACGCAGTATTTT. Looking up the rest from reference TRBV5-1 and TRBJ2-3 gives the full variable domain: KAGVTQTPRYLIKTRGQQVTLSCSPISGHRSVSWYQQTPGQGLQFLFEYFSETQRNKGNFPGRFSGRQFSNSRSEMNVSTLELGDSALYLCASSSYSGNLDTQYFGPGTRLTVL.

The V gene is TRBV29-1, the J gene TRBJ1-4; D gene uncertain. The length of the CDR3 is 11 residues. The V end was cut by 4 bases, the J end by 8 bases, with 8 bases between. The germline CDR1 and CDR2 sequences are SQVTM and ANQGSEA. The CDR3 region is CSVGAGEKLFF. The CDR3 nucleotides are TGCAGCGTTGGGGCCGGGGAAAAACTGTTTTTT.

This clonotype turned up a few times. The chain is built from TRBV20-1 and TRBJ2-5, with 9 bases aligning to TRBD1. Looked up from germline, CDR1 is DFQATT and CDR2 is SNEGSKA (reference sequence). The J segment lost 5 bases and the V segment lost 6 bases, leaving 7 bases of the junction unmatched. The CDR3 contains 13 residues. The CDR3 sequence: CSADRGGAETQYF. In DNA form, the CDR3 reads TGCAGTGCGGACAGGGGAGGAGCGGAGACCCAGTACTTC.

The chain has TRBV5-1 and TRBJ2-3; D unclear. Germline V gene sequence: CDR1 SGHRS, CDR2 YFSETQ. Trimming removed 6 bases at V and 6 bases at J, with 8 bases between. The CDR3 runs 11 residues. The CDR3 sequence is CASMGWDTQYF. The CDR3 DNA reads TGCGCCAGCATGGGTTGGGATACGCAGTATTTT. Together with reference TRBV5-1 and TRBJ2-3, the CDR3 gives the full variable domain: KAGVTQTPRYLIKTRGQQVTLSCSPISGHRSVSWYQQTPGQGLQFLFEYFSETQRNKGNFPGRFSGRQFSNSRSEMNVSTLELGDSALYLCASMGWDTQYFGPGTRLTVL.

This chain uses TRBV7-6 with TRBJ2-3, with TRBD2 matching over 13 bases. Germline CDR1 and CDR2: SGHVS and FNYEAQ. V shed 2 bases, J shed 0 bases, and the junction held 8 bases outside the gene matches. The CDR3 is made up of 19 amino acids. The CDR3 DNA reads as TGTGCCAGCAGCTTAATCCCCGGGACTAGCGGGACTAGCACAGATACGCAGTATTTT. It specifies CASSLIPGTSGTSTDTQYF.

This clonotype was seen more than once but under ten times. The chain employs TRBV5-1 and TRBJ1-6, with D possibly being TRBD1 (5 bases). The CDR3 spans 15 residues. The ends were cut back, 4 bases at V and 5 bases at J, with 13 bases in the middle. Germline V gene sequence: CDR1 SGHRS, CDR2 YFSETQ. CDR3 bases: TGCGCCAGCAGCACGGGGACCTACGATAATTCACCCCTCCACTTT. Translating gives CASSTGTYDNSPLHF. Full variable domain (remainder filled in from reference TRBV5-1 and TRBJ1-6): KAGVTQTPRYLIKTRGQQVTLSCSPISGHRSVSWYQQTPGQGLQFLFEYFSETQRNKGNFPGRFSGRQFSNSRSEMNVSTLELGDSALYLCASSTGTYDNSPLHFGNGTRLTVT.